The next 22 T cell receptor beta chains were all read from a single sample in a study of cytomegalovirus exposure and HLA in healthy donors. 13 Jbeta primers and 60 Vbeta primers were used for the PCR. Here immunoSEQ multiplex PCR was the method, and the copy in TCRdb shows in-frame clones only, minus some. The sample totals 55,000 or so clones. Sequenced input: PBMCs. The source is a woman younger than 45 in good health and CMV-seropositive.

The chain recombines TRBV6-5 with TRBJ2-1, with D tentatively TRBD2 (6 bases). The CDR3 covers 15 residues. CDR1 is MNHEY, CDR2 SVGAGI, per germline. The V and J ends lost 7 bases and 1 base respectively, with 14 bases between them. For the CDR3, the DNA is TGTGCCAGCAACCCGGACTACCTATCCTACAATGAGCAGTTCTTC. Translation gives CASNPDYLSYNEQFF.

On this clone itself: At the DNA level, this CDR3 is encoded by other sequences in the same sample as well. This sequence joins TRBV6-1 and TRBJ2-3; the D gene is possibly TRBD2 (5 bases). Germline V gene sequence: CDR1 MNHNS, CDR2 SASEGT. V was cut by 3 bases and J by 1 base, with 14 bases left in between. The CDR3 extends over 16 amino acids. The CDR3 DNA sequence: TGTGCCAGCAGTGAGATGAGGGCCCTAGGCACAGATACGCAGTATTTT. It yields the protein CASSEMRALGTDTQYF.

V gene TRBV11-2 combines with J gene TRBJ2-2, with a tentative D call TRBD2 (7 bases). Looked up from germline, CDR1 is SGHAT and CDR2 is FQNNGV. This CDR3 is 15 amino acids long. The V end lost 9 bases, the J end lost 6 bases, and 20 bases lay between the germline ends. CDR3 in DNA: TGTGCCAGGGGGAAACGGGGGGCTGGCCCCGGGGAGCTGTTTTTT. It encodes CARGKRGAGPGELFF.

The gene calls are TRBV7-2 and TRBJ1-6; D may be TRBD1 (5 bases). The CDR3 totals 13 residues. CDR1 SGHTA and CDR2 FQGNSA come from the germline V gene. V shed 6 bases and J shed 8 bases, with 11 bases lying between them. For the CDR3, the DNA is TGTGCCAGCAGGGGGCATTCTGATTCACCCCTCCACTTT. Translating gives CASRGHSDSPLHF.

The genes are TRBV6-1 and TRBJ2-1; TRBD2 aligns across 8 bases. V shed 3 bases, J shed 3 bases, and the junction held 1 base outside the gene matches. CDR1 is MNHNS and CDR2 is SASEGT in the germline V gene. CDR3 length equals 14 residues. The CDR3 sequence is CASSEAGGYNEQFF. Written as DNA, the CDR3 is TGTGCCAGCAGTGAGGCGGGGGGCTACAATGAGCAGTTCTTC.

The rearrangement uses TRBV9 and TRBJ1-4, with TRBD1 matching 9 bases. From germline, CDR1 is SGDLS and CDR2 YYNGEE. This CDR3 has 14 residues. The V and J ends lost 4 bases and 7 bases, in that order; junction bases with no gene match: 5. The CDR3 protein is CASSSTGGFEKLFF. Here the CDR3 DNA reads TGTGCCAGCAGCTCGACAGGGGGTTTTGAAAAACTGTTTTTT.

The chain couples TRBV30 to TRBJ1-5; D is uncertain. CDR3 size: 15 residues. CDR1 and CDR2 (germline): GTSNPN, SVGIG (reference sequence). Trimming cost V 0 bases and J 0 bases, with 9 bases left between them. The CDR3 loop reads CAWSVGRNSNQPQHF. For the CDR3, the DNA is TGTGCCTGGAGTGTAGGGAGAAATAGCAATCAGCCCCAGCATTTT. Filled out from reference TRBV30 and TRBJ1-5, the complete variable domain reads SQTIHQWPATLVQPVGSPLSLECTVEGTSNPNLYWYRQAAGRGLQLLFYSVGIGQISSEVPQNLSASRPQDRQFILSSKKLLLSDSGFYLCAWSVGRNSNQPQHFGDGTRLSIL.

The chain employs TRBV5-4 and TRBJ2-1, with TRBD2 matching 7 bases. The trim removed 0 bases at V and 8 bases at J, leaving 11 bases unmatched. Germline-derived CDR1 and CDR2 are SGHNT and YYREEE (reference sequence). The CDR3 is 16 residues long. The CDR3 spells CASSLDLGPRGDEQFF. CDR3 DNA sequence: TGTGCCAGCAGCTTGGATCTGGGGCCCCGGGGGGATGAGCAGTTCTTC.

The rearrangement joins TRBV18 to TRBJ1-3; 10 bases map to TRBD1. Per germline, CDR1 KGHSH and CDR2 LQKENI. This CDR3 has 19 amino acids. The ends lost 2 bases at V and 0 bases at J; junction bases unmatched: 10. The CDR3 nucleotides are TGTGCCAGCTCACCAAGGCCGGGACAGGGGTTCGGCTCTGGAAACACCATATATTTT. It codes for CASSPRPGQGFGSGNTIYF.

This chain uses TRBV7-2 with TRBJ1-1, with a weak D call TRBD1 (6 bases). Germline V CDR1 and CDR2: SGHTA, FQGNSA. The CDR3 totals 11 residues. V dropped 4 bases and J dropped 10 bases, with 10 bases sitting between them. The DNA for the CDR3 is TGTGCCAGCAGCTCCGACAGGAGAGCTTTCTTT. It specifies CASSSDRRAFF. Variable domain in full (rest from reference TRBV7-2 and TRBJ1-1): GAGVSQSPSNKVTEKGKDVELRCDPISGHTALYWYRQSLGQGLEFLIYFQGNSAPDKSGLPSDRFSAERTGGSVSTLTIQRTQQEDSAVYLCASSSDRRAFFGQGTRLTVV.

The chain joins TRBV15 to TRBJ1-2, with TRBD1 as a possible D gene (6 bases). CDR1 and CDR2 (germline): LNHNV, YYDKDF (reference sequence). The V end was cut by 5 bases, the J end by 4 bases, with 20 bases between. This CDR3 is 16 amino acids long. The CDR3 loop reads CATSGTGTQMGYGYTF. The CDR3 nucleotides read TGTGCCACCAGCGGTACAGGGACCCAGATGGGCTATGGCTACACCTTC.

V gene TRBV18 combines with J gene TRBJ1-1; 7 nucleotides line up with TRBD1. CDR1 KGHSH and CDR2 LQKENI come from the germline V gene. The CDR3 spans 16 residues. Losses at the gene ends were 3 bases for V and 0 bases for J; bases not matched to a gene: 7. The CDR3 is CASSPIEQGLNTEAFF. CDR3 nucleotide sequence: TGTGCCAGCTCACCGATAGAACAGGGGTTGAACACTGAAGCTTTCTTT.

The V call is TRBV14, the J call TRBJ2-7; D is possibly TRBD2 (6 bases). CDR3 length: 13 residues. Germline V CDR1 and CDR2: SGHDN, FVKESK. Trimming removed 4 bases from V and 7 bases from J, with 14 bases in between. CDR3 DNA: TGTGCCAGCAGCCCCTCGAGGGCGGGGGAGCAGTACTTC. Translating it yields CASSPSRAGEQYF.

The genes are TRBV6-5 and TRBJ1-2; 9 nucleotides agree with TRBD1. Germline CDR1 and CDR2: MNHEY and SVGAGI. The CDR3 extends over 15 amino acids. The ends lost 6 bases at V and 8 bases at J; junction bases unmatched: 13. This chain's CDR3 is CASSPQGALFGGYTF. DNA of the CDR3: TGTGCCAGCAGCCCACAGGGGGCCTTATTCGGGGGCTACACCTTC.

The chain has TRBV5-4 and TRBJ2-7; D possibly corresponds to TRBD1 (5 bases). In germline, CDR1 is SGHNT, CDR2 YYREEE (reference sequence). The CDR3 totals 13 residues. V dropped 5 bases and J dropped 4 bases, with 13 bases sitting between them. The CDR3 spells CASRAGSDYEQYF. The CDR3 nucleotides read TGTGCCAGCAGAGCAGGGTCGGATTACGAGCAGTACTTC.

The V call is TRBV18, the J call TRBJ1-1; a weak D match, TRBD1 (6 bases). V dropped 2 bases and J dropped 7 bases, with 14 bases sitting between them. Germline V gives CDR1 KGHSH, CDR2 LQKENI. CDR3 length: 14 amino acids. CDR3 amino acids: CASSPTGRGYEAFF. CDR3 DNA sequence: TGTGCCAGCTCACCAACCGGCAGGGGATATGAAGCTTTCTTT.

The chain is built from TRBV2 and TRBJ2-7, with 14 bases lining up with TRBD2. V gave up 8 bases and J gave up 5 bases; unmatched junction bases: 14. The CDR3 length is 17 residues. The germline CDR1 and CDR2 sequences are SNHLY and FYNNEI. The CDR3 loop reads CASLPGWGTSGSHEQYF. The CDR3, as DNA: TGTGCCAGCCTCCCCGGATGGGGGACTAGCGGGAGTCACGAGCAGTACTTC.

The chain couples TRBV9 to TRBJ2-3, with D possibly being TRBD2 (5 bases). The germline V gene has CDR1 SGDLS and CDR2 YYNGEE. V dropped 0 bases and J dropped 6 bases, with 5 bases sitting between them. The CDR3 contains 12 residues. The chain's CDR3 is CASSVGGDTQYF. The CDR3 region has the DNA TGTGCCAGCAGCGTAGGAGGGGATACGCAGTATTTT. Together with reference TRBV9 and TRBJ2-3, the CDR3 gives the full variable domain: DSGVTQTPKHLITATGQRVTLRCSPRSGDLSVYWYQQSLDQGLQFLIQYYNGEERAKGNILERFSAQQFPDLHSELNLSSLELGDSALYFCASSVGGDTQYFGPGTRLTVL.

The chain joins TRBV27 to TRBJ1-1; D is ambiguous. Looked up from germline, CDR1 is MNHEY and CDR2 is SMNVEV (reference sequence). The CDR3 runs 14 residues. Trimming removed 6 bases at V and 0 bases at J, with 11 bases between. The CDR3 reads CASSLEYLNTEAFF. CDR3 DNA: TGTGCCAGCAGCCTCGAGTATCTGAACACTGAAGCTTTCTTT.

The J gene is TRBJ1-2, the V gene TRBV18; D unresolved. CDR3 length: 14 residues. From germline, CDR1 is KGHSH and CDR2 LQKENI. The V and J ends lost 4 bases and 7 bases respectively, with 16 bases between them. CDR3 in amino acids: CASSQDRMYSGYTF. The CDR3 DNA is TGTGCCAGCTCACAAGATCGAATGTACTCTGGCTACACCTTC.

The chain joins TRBV19 to TRBJ1-2; D unresolved. This CDR3 has 16 amino acids. Germline V CDR1 and CDR2: LNHDA, SQIVND (reference sequence). V was clipped by 2 bases and J by 1 base, with 14 bases between them. CDR3 DNA: TGTGCCAGTAGTATATTTCCACGGTCGAATAACTATGGCTACACCTTC. It translates to CASSIFPRSNNYGYTF.

The chain links TRBV6-5 to TRBJ2-1, with D possibly TRBD2 on 6 matching bases. Per the germline V gene, CDR1 is MNHEY and CDR2 is SVGAGI. Trimming stripped 7 bases from V and 4 bases from J, with 17 bases between. There are 15 residues in the CDR3. The CDR3 bases are TGTGCCAGCATCGACTTGGGGGGAAGGTACAATGAGCAGTTCTTC. This sequence encodes CASIDLGGRYNEQFF.